This T cell receptor (beta chain) appears in the sequencing data of a study of human T cells and chemical hapten exposure. This CDR3 contains 15 residues. CDR1 is SNHLY, CDR2 FYNNEI, per germline. V lost 5 bases to trimming and J lost 0 bases, with 13 bases between them. General study results and limits: Positive correlation was observed between PT1 expanded TCR counts and patch test score.

The time point here: pre-sensitization, week 0. The treatment is: therapeutic diphenylcyclopropenone sensitization with weekly scalp DPC. The library attached unique molecular identifiers to individual cDNA molecules. MiXCR, run by TCRdb on the RACE reads, gives a single entry per CDR3 protein. The sample has a few hundred thousand distinct CDR3 sequences, 7.5% to 8% seen once. Note on this clonotype: No antigen is known for it.

This TCR was sampled from a man younger than 35 with alopecia areata. Some clones in this sample may be carry-over from other donors' samples. The source was whole blood, collected in connection with sensitization to the hapten diphenylcyclopropenone (DPC). The chain links TRBV2 to TRBJ1-1; D is perhaps TRBD1 (5 bases). The CDR3 DNA reads as TGTGCCAGCAGTATGGACAACTCTTTGAACACTGAAGCTTTCTTT. Translation gives CASSMDNSLNTEAFF.